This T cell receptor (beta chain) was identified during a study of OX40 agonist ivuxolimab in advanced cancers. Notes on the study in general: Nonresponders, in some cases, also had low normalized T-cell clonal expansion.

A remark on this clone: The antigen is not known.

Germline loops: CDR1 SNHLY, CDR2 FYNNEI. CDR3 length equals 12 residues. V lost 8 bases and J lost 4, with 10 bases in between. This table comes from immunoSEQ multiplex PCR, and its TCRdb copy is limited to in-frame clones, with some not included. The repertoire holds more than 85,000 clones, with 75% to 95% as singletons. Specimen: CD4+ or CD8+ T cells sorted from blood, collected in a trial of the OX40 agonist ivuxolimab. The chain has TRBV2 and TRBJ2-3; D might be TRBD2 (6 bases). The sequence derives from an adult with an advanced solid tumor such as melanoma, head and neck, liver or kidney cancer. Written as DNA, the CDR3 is TGTGCCAGCCGGGAGTCCCCAGATACGCAGTATTTT. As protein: CASRESPDTQYF.